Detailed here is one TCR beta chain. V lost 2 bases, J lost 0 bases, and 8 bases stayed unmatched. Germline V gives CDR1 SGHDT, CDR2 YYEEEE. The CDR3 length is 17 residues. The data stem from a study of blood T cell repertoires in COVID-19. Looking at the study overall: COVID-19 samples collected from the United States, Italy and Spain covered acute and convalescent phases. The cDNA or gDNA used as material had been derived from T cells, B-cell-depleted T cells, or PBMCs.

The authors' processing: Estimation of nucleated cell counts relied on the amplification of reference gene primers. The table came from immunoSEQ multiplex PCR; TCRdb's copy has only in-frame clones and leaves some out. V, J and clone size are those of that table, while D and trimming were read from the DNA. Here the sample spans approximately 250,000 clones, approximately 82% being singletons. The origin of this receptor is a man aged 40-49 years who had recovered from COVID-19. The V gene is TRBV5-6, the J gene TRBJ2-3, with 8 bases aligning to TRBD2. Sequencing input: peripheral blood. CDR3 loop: CASSFPTSGLSTDTQYF. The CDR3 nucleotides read TGTGCCAGCAGCTTCCCAACTAGCGGCCTTAGCACAGATACGCAGTATTTT.